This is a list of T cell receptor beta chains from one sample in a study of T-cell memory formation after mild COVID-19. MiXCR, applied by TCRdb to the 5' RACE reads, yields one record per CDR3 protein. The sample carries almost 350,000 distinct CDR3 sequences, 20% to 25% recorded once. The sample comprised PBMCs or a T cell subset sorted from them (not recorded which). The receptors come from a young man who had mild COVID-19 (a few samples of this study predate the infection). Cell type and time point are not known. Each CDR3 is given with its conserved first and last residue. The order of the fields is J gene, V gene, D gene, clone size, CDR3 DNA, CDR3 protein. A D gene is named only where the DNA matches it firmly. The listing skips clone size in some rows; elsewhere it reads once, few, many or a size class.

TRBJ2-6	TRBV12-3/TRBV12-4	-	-	TGTGCCAGCAGAAATCCCCCCTGGCAGCGTTCGGCCAACGTCCTGACTTTC	CASRNPPWQRSANVLTF
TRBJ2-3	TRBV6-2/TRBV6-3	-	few	TGTGCCAGCCGGGGACTCGGCGCAGATACGCAGTATTTT	CASRGLGADTQYF
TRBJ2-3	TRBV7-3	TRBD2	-	TGTGCCAGCAGCTCGCTAGCGGGGGCAGATACGCAGTATTTT	CASSSLAGADTQYF
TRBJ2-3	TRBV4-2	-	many	TGTGCCAGCAGCCAAGGATTGGCCCAGGCAGCCCCTGGCACAGATACGCAGTATTTT	CASSQGLAQAAPGTDTQYF
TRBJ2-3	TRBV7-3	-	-	TGTGCCAGCAGCTTAGACAGGATCTCGCAGTATTTT	CASSLDRISQYF
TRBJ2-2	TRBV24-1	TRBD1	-	TGTGCCACCAGTGACCTACCTACAGGGGGTTTTACGAACACCGGGGAGCTGTTTTTT	CATSDLPTGGFTNTGELFF
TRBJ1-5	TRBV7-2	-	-	TGTGCCAGCAGCCTTGACACTAATTATCAGCCCCAGCATTTT	CASSLDTNYQPQHF
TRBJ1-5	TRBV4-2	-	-	TGTGCCAGCAGCCAAGATGAAGGGTCCAATCAGCCCCAGCATTTT	CASSQDEGSNQPQHF
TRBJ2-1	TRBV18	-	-	TGTGCCAGCTCGCCGGCCCAGGGGTCCTACAATGAGCAGTTCTTC	CASSPAQGSYNEQFF
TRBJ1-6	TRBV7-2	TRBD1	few	TGTGCCAGCAGCCCGGGACAGGGTTTAACCTCACCCCTCCACTTT	CASSPGQGLTSPLHF
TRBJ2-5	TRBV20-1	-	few	TGCAGTGCTAGCGTGGCAGAAGAGACCCAGTACTTC	CSASVAEETQYF
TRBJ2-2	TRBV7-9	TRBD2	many	TGTGCCAGCAGCATATCCTCGGGACTAGCAGCCGGGGAGCTGTTTTTT	CASSISSGLAAGELFF
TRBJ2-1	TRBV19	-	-	TGTGCCAGTAGTGCCAGGGGCGGGGGCCGCACCGATGAGCAGTTCTTC	CASSARGGGRTDEQFF
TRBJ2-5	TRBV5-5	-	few	TGTGCCAGCAGCCCTAGGACTAACCAAGAGACCCAGTACTTC	CASSPRTNQETQYF
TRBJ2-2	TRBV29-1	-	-	TGCAGCGTTGACGAAAACGGTAACACCGGGGAGCTGTTTTTT	CSVDENGNTGELFF